Listed below are T cell receptor beta chains from one sample, sequenced in a study of tumor-infiltrating lymphocytes in primary liver carcinoma. Using its own MiXCR run on the multiplex PCR reads, TCRdb lists one record per CDR3 protein. Counted here are over 250,000 distinct CDR3 sequences, approximately 54% occurring once; the ten biggest clones make up approximately 15%. The material sequenced was peripheral blood. These receptors were collected from a woman in her thirties with primary liver carcinoma and hepatitis B virus infection. The CDR3 runs from the conserved cysteine through the conserved F or W. A D gene is named only where the DNA matches it firmly. Expanded clones get a size class; other rows say once, few or many, or leave the size out.

j_call v_call d_call clone_size cdr3_nt cdr3_aa
TRBJ2-1 TRBV12-3/TRBV12-4 NA many TGTGCCAGCAGTTTAGGACAGTTTGAGCAGTTCTTC CASSLGQFEQFF
TRBJ2-5 TRBV13 TRBD1 NA TGTGCCAGCAGGGGGGACAGGGAAGGAGAGACCCAGTACTTC CASRGDREGETQYF
TRBJ1-4 TRBV28 NA once TGTGCCAGCAGCCCGGGGGTGGGTGGAATGTATGAAAAACTGTTTTTT CASSPGVGGMYEKLFF
TRBJ1-2 TRBV7-3 NA NA TGTGCCAGCAGCCCTACGGCAGGGGCTAGCTATGGCTACACCTTC CASSPTAGASYGYTF
TRBJ2-4 TRBV6-2/TRBV6-3 TRBD2 NA TGTGCCAGCAGCCACCTAGCGGGAGTAGCCAACATTCAGTACTTC CASSHLAGVANIQYF
TRBJ2-3 TRBV5-4 NA NA TGTGCCAGCAGCTTGGCTAGGTCGGGACTTTTCACAGATACGCAGTATTTT CASSLARSGLFTDTQYF
TRBJ2-2 TRBV29-1 NA few TGCAGCGTTGTCTTGTGGGACATGGGAAACACCGGGGAGCTGTTTTTT CSVVLWDMGNTGELFF
TRBJ2-5 TRBV6-1 TRBD2 NA TGTGCCAGCAGTGAAGCGGGGCGGACTAGCGATCAAGAGACCCAGTACTTC CASSEAGRTSDQETQYF
TRBJ2-7 TRBV12-3/TRBV12-4 NA NA TGTGCCAGCAGTTTAGAATCGGGCTCTAAGTACTTC CASSLESGSKYF
TRBJ2-5 TRBV12-3/TRBV12-4 NA NA TGTGCCAGCAGTTTAGCGCTGGGTTCGGGTCAAGAGACCCAGTACTTC CASSLALGSGQETQYF
TRBJ2-3 TRBV29-1 TRBD2 many TGCAGCGTTCTGGGGCTAGCGGGAGCCGGGGGCACAGATACGCAGTATTTT CSVLGLAGAGGTDTQYF
TRBJ2-1 TRBV6-2/TRBV6-3 NA NA TGTGCCAACAGTCCAGGGCAAGGGCAGTTCTTC CANSPGQGQFF
TRBJ2-1 TRBV7-9 TRBD2 NA TGTGCCAGCAGCTTAATCGGGACTAGCGGGAGTATCGGATCCTACAATGAGCAGTTCTTC CASSLIGTSGSIGSYNEQFF
TRBJ2-1 TRBV12-3/TRBV12-4 TRBD1 few TGTGCCAGCAGTAGCGAAGGGGGCGAGGGTGTCTATGAGCAGTTCTTC CASSSEGGEGVYEQFF
TRBJ1-2 TRBV5-4 NA NA TGTGCCAGCAGCTCTAGGGTGGCAAACTATGGCCACACCTTC CASSSRVANYGHTF
TRBJ2-3 TRBV7-8 NA NA TGTGCCAGCAGCTTAGAAGAGGCTAGCAGGAGTACAGATACGCAGTATTTT CASSLEEASRSTDTQYF
TRBJ1-1 TRBV11-2 NA NA TGTGCCAGCAGCTTTGAAGGCAGCTTGAACACTGAAGCTTTCTTC CASSFEGSLNTEAFF
TRBJ1-2 TRBV28 NA NA TGTGCCAGCAGGCGGCAGGGCTATGGCTACACCTTC CASRRQGYGYTF
TRBJ1-1 TRBV11-2 NA NA TGTGCCAGCGCCCCTATCCAAATCTGGGGAGCTTTCTTT CASAPIQIWGAFF
TRBJ2-6 TRBV11-2 NA many TGTGCCAGCAGCTTACTAACTCATAGCTCTGGGGCCAACGTCCTGACTTTC CASSLLTHSSGANVLTF
TRBJ2-7 TRBV6-5 NA NA TGTGCCAGCAGCATCGGGCAAATAGACGAGCAGTACTTC CASSIGQIDEQYF
TRBJ1-5 TRBV13 NA few TGTGCCAGCAGCTCCCGGGACGTTAGCAATCAGCCCCAGCATTTT CASSSRDVSNQPQHF
TRBJ1-1 TRBV6-5 NA few TGTGCCAGCACTGAAAGCGGGGAAACTGAAGCTTTCTTT CASTESGETEAFF
TRBJ2-1 TRBV14 NA few TGTGCCAGCAGCCAAGTAGCAGGACTTCGGAGGGAAGACGATGAGCAGTTCTTC CASSQVAGLRREDDEQFF
TRBJ2-7 TRBV12-3/TRBV12-4 NA NA TGTGCCAGCAGGAAGCCGGGTGTCGGGCAGTACTTC CASRKPGVGQYF
TRBJ2-7 TRBV4-2 NA many TGTGCCAGCAGCCGCCTCCCACGGGACCGAAGCTCCTACGAGCAGTACTTC CASSRLPRDRSSYEQYF
TRBJ1-1 TRBV11-2 TRBD1 NA TGTGCCAGCAGCTTAAATATGGCAGGGGGTTCGAACACTGAAGCTTTCTTT CASSLNMAGGSNTEAFF
TRBJ2-1 TRBV28 NA few TGTGCCAGTGCCCTGAGAATTACCTACAATGAGCAGTTCTTC CASALRITYNEQFF
TRBJ2-2 TRBV5-4 TRBD2 NA TGTGCCAGTAGCCCAACGGGACTAGCGGGAGTCGGGGAGCTGTTTTTT CASSPTGLAGVGELFF
TRBJ2-3 TRBV6-5 TRBD2 NA TGTGTCAGCAGTTATACTAGCGCAGATACGCAGTATTTT CVSSYTSADTQYF
TRBJ1-3 TRBV10-2 NA NA TGCGCCAGCAGTGAGGTGACGGGCGGCACCATATACTTT CASSEVTGGTIYF
TRBJ1-5 TRBV6-5 TRBD1 NA TGTGCCAGCAGCTGGGACAGGGTGGAGAGTTATAGCAATCAGCCCCAGCATTTT CASSWDRVESYSNQPQHF
TRBJ2-5 TRBV11-2 NA many TGTGCCAGCAGCTTAGGTTGGGGGGTCATTGAGACCCAGTACTTC CASSLGWGVIETQYF
TRBJ2-7 TRBV29-1 NA NA TGCAGTGTGCTACTGGCAGGGGTCTCCTACGAGCAGTACTTC CSVLLAGVSYEQYF
TRBJ2-1 TRBV7-2 NA NA TGTGCCAGCAGCTTGACTGGGTCTAATGAGCAGTTCTTC CASSLTGSNEQFF
TRBJ2-3 TRBV11-2 NA NA TGTGCCAGCAGCCCCGGAGATACGCGGGGAACGGATACGCAGTATTTT CASSPGDTRGTDTQYF
TRBJ2-6 TRBV14 NA NA TGTGCCAGCAGCCAAGATGTGGGGCGCTGGGGTGGGGCCAACGTCATGACTTTC CASSQDVGRWGGANVMTF
TRBJ2-1 TRBV7-9 TRBD1 NA TGTGCCTGCAGTTTTAACAGGGGCAATGAGCAGTTCTTC CACSFNRGNEQFF
TRBJ1-5 TRBV12-3/TRBV12-4 NA NA TGTGCAGGCAGTATAGGGACGGCTCAGCCCCAGCATTTT CAGSIGTAQPQHF
TRBJ2-1 TRBV6-5 TRBD2 NA TGTGCCAGCAGTACCCTTTCCGGCGGACTAGCGAGCAATGAGCAGTTCTTC CASSTLSGGLASNEQFF
TRBJ2-5 TRBV6-6 TRBD1 NA TGTGCCAGCAGTTACAAGACAGGGGGCATGGGGGAGACCCAGTACTTC CASSYKTGGMGETQYF
TRBJ2-1 TRBV18 NA NA TGTGCCAGCTCACCAGGAGCCCGGGGTTACAATGAGCAGTTCTTC CASSPGARGYNEQFF
TRBJ2-7 TRBV11-1 NA NA TGTGCCAGCTGCTACGGCGGGATGGCCCCCTACGAGCAGTACTTC CASCYGGMAPYEQYF
TRBJ1-1 TRBV11-2 NA many TGTGCCAGCACCCACCCAATGGAGAACACTGAAGCTTTCTTT CASTHPMENTEAFF
TRBJ2-3 TRBV29-1 TRBD1 NA TGCAGCGTTGCACAGGGGTCTAGCACAGATACGCAGTATTTT CSVAQGSSTDTQYF
TRBJ2-1 TRBV6-5 NA NA TGTGCCAGCAGATCGGCCTTAGCTGCATCCTACAATGAGCAGTTCTTC CASRSALAASYNEQFF
TRBJ1-2 TRBV12-3/TRBV12-4 NA NA TGTGCCAACCGGGCTCTGGGTGGTTACACCTTC CANRALGGYTF
TRBJ2-1 TRBV6-2/TRBV6-3 NA NA TGTGCCAGCAGTTCCAGTCAGACAGGAGCCAATGGGCAGTTCTTC CASSSSQTGANGQFF